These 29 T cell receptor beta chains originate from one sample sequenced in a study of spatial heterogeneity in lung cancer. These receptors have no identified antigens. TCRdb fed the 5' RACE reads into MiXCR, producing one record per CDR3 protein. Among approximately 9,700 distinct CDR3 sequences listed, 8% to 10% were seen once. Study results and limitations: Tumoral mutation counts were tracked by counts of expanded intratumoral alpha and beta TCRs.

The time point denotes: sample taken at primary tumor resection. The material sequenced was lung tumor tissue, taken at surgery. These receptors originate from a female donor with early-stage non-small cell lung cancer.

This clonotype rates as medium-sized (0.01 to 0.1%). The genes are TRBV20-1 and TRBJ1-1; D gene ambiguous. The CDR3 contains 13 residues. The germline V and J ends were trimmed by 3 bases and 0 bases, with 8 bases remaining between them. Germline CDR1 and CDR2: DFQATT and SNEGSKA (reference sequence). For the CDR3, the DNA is TGCAGTGCTAGGGTAGACATGAACACTGAAGCTTTCTTT. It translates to CSARVDMNTEAFF.

The CDR3: CASSLRPGETQYF. The DNA of the CDR3 is TGTGCCAGCAGTTTACGGCCTGGAGAGACCCAGTACTTC. The chain recombines TRBV12-3 or TRBV12-4 with TRBJ2-5, with no clear D. V dropped 2 bases and J dropped 4 bases, with 8 bases sitting between them. The length of the CDR3 is 13 residues.

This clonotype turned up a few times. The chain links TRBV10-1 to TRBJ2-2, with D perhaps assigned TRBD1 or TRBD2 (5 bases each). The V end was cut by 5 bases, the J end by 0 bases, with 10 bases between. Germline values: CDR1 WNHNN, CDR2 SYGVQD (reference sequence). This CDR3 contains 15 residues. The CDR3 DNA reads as TGCGCCAGCAGTCCCGGGACGGCGAACACCGGGGAGCTGTTTTTT. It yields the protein CASSPGTANTGELFF.

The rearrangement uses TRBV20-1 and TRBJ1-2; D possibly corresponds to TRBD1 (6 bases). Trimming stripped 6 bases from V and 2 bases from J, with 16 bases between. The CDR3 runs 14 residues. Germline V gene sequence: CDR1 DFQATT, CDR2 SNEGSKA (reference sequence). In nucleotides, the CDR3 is TGCAGTGCCGATAACAGGGAAGGCAACTATGGCTACACCTTC. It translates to CSADNREGNYGYTF.

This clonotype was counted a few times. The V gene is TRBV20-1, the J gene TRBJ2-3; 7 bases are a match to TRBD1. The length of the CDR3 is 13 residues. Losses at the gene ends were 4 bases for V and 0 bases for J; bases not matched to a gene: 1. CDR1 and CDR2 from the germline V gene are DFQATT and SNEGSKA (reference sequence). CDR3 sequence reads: CSAKGQSTDTQYF. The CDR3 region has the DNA TGCAGTGCTAAGGGACAGAGCACAGATACGCAGTATTTT.

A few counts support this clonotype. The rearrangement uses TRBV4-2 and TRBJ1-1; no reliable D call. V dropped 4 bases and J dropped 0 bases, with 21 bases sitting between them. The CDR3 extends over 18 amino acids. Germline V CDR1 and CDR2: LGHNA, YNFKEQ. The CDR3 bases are TGTGCCAGCAGCCGAAAGAAAGTATCACAGCATGTGAACACTGAAGCTTTCTTT. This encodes CASSRKKVSQHVNTEAFF.

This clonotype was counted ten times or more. Here the CDR3 DNA reads TGTGCCAGCAGTTTATCGTTCAGTGGGTACGAGCAGTACTTC. This sequence encodes CASSLSFSGYEQYF. The chain recombines TRBV27 with TRBJ2-7, with no clear D. The CDR3 is 14 amino acids. The V end was cut by 0 bases, the J end by 4 bases, with 10 bases between. Per the germline V gene, CDR1 is MNHEY and CDR2 is SMNVEV (reference sequence).

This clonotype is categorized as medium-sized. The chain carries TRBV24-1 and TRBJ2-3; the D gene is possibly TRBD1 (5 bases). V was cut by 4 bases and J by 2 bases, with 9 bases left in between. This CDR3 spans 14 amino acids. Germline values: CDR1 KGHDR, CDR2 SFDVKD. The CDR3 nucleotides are TGTGCCACCAGTGACGGCAGGGCCACAGATACGCAGTATTTT. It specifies CATSDGRATDTQYF.

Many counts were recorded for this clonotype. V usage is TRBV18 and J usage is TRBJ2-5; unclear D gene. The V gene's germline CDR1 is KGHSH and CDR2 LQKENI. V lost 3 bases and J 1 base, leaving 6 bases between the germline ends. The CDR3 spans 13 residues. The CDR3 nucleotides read TGTGCCAGCTCACCGCAGTTCCAAGAGACCCAGTACTTC. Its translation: CASSPQFQETQYF.

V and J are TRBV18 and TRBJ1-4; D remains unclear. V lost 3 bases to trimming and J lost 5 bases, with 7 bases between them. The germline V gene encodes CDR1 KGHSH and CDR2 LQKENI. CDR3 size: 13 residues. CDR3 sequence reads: CASSPTVNEKLFF. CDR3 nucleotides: TGTGCCAGCTCACCGACGGTAAATGAAAAACTGTTTTTT.

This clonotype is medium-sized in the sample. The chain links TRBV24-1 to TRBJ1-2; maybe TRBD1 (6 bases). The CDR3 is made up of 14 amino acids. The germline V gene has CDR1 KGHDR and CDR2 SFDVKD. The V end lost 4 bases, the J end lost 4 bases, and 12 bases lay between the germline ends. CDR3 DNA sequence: TGTGCCACCAGTGACACCAGGGGTACCTATGGCTACACCTTC. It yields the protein CATSDTRGTYGYTF.

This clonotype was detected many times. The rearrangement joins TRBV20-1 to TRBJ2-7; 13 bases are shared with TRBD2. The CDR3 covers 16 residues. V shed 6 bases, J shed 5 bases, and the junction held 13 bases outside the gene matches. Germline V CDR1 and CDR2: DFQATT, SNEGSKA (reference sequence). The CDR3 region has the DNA TGCAGTGCCCCGCTCCCCACACTAGCGGGGGGGGACGAGCAGTACTTC. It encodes CSAPLPTLAGGDEQYF.

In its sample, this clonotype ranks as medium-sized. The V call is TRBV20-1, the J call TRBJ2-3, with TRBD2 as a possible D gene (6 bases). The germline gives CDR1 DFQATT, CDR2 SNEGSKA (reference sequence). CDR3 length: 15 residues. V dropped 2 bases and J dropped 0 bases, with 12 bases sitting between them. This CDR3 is CSARWRGSSTDTQYF. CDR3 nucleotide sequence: TGCAGTGCTAGATGGCGGGGCTCTAGCACAGATACGCAGTATTTT.

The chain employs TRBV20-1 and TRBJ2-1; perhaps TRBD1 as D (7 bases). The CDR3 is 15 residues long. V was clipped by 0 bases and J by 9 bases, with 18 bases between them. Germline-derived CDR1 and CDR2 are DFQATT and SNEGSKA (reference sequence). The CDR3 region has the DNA TGCAGTGCTAGAGATATAGGGGCAGGGGGGCGTGAGCAGTTCTTC. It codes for CSARDIGAGGREQFF.

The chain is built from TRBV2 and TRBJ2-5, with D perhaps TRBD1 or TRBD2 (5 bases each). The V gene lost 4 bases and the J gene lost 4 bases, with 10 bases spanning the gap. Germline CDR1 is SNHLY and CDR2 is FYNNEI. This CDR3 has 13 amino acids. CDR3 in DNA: TGTGCCAGCAGTGGGGACGGTGGAGAGACCCAGTACTTC. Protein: CASSGDGGETQYF.

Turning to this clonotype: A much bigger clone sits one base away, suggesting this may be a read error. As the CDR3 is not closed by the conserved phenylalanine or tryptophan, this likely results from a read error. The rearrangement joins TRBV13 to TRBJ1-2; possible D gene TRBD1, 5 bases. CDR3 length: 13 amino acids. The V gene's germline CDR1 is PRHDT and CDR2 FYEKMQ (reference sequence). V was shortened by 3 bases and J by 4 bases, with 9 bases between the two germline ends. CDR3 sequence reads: CASSLEGPYGYTL. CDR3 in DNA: TGTGCCAGCAGCTTGGAGGGACCCTATGGCTACACCTTA.

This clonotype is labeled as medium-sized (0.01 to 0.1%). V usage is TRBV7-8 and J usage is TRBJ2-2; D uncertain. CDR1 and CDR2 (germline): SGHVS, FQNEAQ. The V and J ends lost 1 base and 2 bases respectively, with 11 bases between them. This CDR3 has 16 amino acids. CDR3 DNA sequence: TGTGCCAGCAGCTTAGGCCCAGGTCCAAACACCGGGGAGCTGTTTTTT. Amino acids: CASSLGPGPNTGELFF.

CDR3 amino acids: CATSRDRRTGMRAETQYF. For the CDR3, the DNA is TGTGCCACCAGCAGAGATCGCCGGACAGGGATGAGGGCGGAGACCCAGTACTTC. The chain is built from TRBV15 and TRBJ2-5; 8 nucleotides agree with TRBD1. CDR1 and CDR2 (germline): LNHNV, YYDKDF (reference sequence). The CDR3 loop spans 18 amino acids. J lost 5 bases, V lost 0 bases, and 14 bases had no gene match.

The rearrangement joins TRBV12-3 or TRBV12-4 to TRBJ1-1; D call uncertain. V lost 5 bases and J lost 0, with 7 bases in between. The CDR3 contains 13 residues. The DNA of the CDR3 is TGTGCCAGCAGTCGGGTTCTGAACACTGAAGCTTTCTTT. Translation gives CASSRVLNTEAFF.

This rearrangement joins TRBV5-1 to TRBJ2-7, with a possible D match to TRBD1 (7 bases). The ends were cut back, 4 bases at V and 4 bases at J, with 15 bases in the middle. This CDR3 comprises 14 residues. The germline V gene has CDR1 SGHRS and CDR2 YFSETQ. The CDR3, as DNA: TGCGCCAGCAGCAGCAGGGGGGCAGGATACGAGCAGTACTTC. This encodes CASSSRGAGYEQYF.

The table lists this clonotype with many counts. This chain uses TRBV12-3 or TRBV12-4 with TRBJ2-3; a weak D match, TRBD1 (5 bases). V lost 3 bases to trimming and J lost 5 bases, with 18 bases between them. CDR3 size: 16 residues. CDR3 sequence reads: CASSFRVGGVGDTQYF. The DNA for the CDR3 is TGTGCCAGCAGTTTCAGGGTGGGTGGGGTTGGAGATACGCAGTATTTT.

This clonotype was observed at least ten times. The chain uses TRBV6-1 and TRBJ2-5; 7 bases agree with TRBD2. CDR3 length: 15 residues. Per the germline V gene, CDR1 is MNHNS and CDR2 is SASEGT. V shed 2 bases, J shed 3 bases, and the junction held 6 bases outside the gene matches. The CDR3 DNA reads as TGTGCCAGCAGTGAATGGGCAGCGGGGAAAGAGACCCAGTACTTC. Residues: CASSEWAAGKETQYF.

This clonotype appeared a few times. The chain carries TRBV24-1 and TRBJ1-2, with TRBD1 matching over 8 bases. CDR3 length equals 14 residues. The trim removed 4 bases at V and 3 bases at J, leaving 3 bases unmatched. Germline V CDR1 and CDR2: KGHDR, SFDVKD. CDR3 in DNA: TGTGCCACCAGTGAGTTGGACAGGGACTATGGCTACACCTTC. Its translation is CATSELDRDYGYTF.

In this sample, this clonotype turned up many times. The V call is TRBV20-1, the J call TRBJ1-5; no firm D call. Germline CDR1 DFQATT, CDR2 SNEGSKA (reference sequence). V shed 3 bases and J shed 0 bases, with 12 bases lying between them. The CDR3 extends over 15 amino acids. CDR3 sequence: CSASETLYSNQPQHF. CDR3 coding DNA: TGCAGTGCTAGTGAGACACTTTATAGCAATCAGCCCCAGCATTTT.

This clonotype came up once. The CDR3 DNA is TGTGCCAGCTCACAAACAGGGGGCCACGTGCAGTACTTC. Its translation is CASSQTGGHVQYF. The chain is built from TRBV18 and TRBJ2-7; 9 bases match TRBD1. This CDR3 has 13 amino acids. Germline CDR1 is KGHSH and CDR2 is LQKENI. The junction had 7 bases not matched to a gene; V was cut back by 4 bases and J by 9 bases. Full variable domain (outside the CDR3, taken from reference TRBV18 and TRBJ2-7): NAGVMQNPRHLVRRRGQEARLRCSPMKGHSHVYWYRQLPEEGLKFMVYLQKENIIDESGMPKERFSAEFPKEGPSILRIQQVVRGDSAAYFCASSQTGGHVQYFGPGTRLTVT.

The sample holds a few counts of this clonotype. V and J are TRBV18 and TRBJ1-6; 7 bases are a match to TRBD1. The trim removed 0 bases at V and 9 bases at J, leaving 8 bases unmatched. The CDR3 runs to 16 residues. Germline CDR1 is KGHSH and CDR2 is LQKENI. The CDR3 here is CASSPPGGGDSSPLHF. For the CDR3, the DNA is TGTGCCAGCTCACCACCGGGAGGGGGCGATTCTTCACCCCTCCACTTT.

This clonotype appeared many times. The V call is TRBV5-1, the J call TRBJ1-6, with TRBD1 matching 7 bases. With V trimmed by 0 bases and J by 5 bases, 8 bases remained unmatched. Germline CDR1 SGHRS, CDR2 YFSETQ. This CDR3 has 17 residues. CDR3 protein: CASSLGLGQRNNSPLHF. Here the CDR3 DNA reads TGCGCCAGCAGCTTGGGGTTGGGACAGCGAAATAATTCACCCCTCCACTTT.

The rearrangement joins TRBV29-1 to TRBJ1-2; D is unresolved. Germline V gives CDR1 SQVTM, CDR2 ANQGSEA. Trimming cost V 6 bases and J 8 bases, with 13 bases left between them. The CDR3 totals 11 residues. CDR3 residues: CSVAPGVGYTF. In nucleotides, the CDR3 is TGCAGCGTGGCACCCGGGGTAGGCTACACCTTC.

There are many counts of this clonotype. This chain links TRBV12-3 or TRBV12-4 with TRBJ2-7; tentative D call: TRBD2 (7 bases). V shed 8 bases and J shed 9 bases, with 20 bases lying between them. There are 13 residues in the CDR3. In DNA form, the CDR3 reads TGTGCCAGCGGCCACTTGGGGGGCGGGGGGCAGTACTTC. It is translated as CASGHLGGGGQYF.